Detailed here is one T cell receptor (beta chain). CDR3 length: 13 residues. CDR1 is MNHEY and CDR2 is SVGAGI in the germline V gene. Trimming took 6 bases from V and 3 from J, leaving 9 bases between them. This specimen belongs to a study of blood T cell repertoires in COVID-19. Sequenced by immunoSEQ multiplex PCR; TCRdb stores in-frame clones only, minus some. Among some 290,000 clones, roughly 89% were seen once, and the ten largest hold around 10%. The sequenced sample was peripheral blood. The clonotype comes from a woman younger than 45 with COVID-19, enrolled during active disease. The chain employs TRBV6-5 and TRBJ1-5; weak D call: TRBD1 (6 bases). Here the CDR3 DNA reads TGTGCCAGCAGGGGGGCCATCAATCAGCCCCAGCATTTT. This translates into CASRGAINQPQHF.